The clone carrying this T cell receptor (beta chain) was found many times. As yet, its antigen is unknown. For the second PCR, which ran for roughly 7 to 11 cycles, a sample-barcoded 5' primer and a J-beta primer mix were used. TCRdb processed the 5' RACE reads anew with MiXCR; each CDR3 protein has one entry. The sample contains some 1.5 million distinct CDR3 sequences, about 30% of which appear only once. The sample is drawn from a study of blood T cells in healthy people across ages. The V and J ends lost 8 bases and 4 bases, in that order; junction bases with no gene match: 8. The CDR3 runs to 12 residues. CDR1 and CDR2 from the germline V gene are DFQATT and SNEGSKA (reference sequence). Study-wide points: Age brought a roughly linear fall in TCR beta diversity measured per million T cells.

This sequence originates from a woman between 25 and 40 years old in good health. The sequencing sample was made of blood. The chain couples TRBV20-1 to TRBJ2-7; 7 bases are shared with TRBD2. The CDR3 sequence is CSPAPSGYEQYF. The CDR3 DNA reads TGCAGTCCTGCGCCTAGCGGATACGAGCAGTACTTC.